A few counts support the clone carrying this TCR beta chain. Its antigen is undetermined. Compared with germline, one end of the junction differs, possibly owing to a read error. TCRdb redid the calling of the 5' RACE reads with MiXCR, one entry per CDR3 protein. The sample has 690,000 or so distinct CDR3 sequences; 8.5% to 9.5% are singletons. The sample comes from a study of identical twins. The CDR3 runs to 13 residues. Germline V gene sequence: CDR1 SSHAT, CDR2 FNYEAQ (reference sequence). Study findings and constraints: Insertion counts were lower in abundant cord blood beta clonotypes, a trend that memory repertoires did not show. Invariant MAIT and iNKT cells may have partly biased zero-insertion analyses.

The same sample was also studied in work on yellow fever vaccine responses in identical twins.

The rearrangement links TRBV7-7 to TRBJ2-3; D call uncertain. The sequence was obtained from a woman aged 18-29 years in good health. The sample consisted of PBMCs. The CDR3 bases are TGTGCTAGCAGCGCAATAAGCACAGATACGCAGTATTTT. Translated: CASSAISTDTQYF.